This T cell receptor (beta chain) was identified during a study of PD-1 blockade in classical Hodgkin lymphoma. All patients relapsed after autologous stem cell transplantation, and brentuximab vedotin exposure varied. The CD4+ T cells used were purified from thawed PBMCs through magnetic negative selection. Sequencing was performed with immunoSEQ multiplex PCR; in TCRdb, only in-frame clones are kept and a portion is missing. The data contain several thousand clones, about four fifths of them singletons. The input for sequencing was CD4+ T cells from blood, taken at baseline. The sequence came from a human donor with classical Hodgkin lymphoma.

The CDR3 here is CASSVTGGETEAFF. CDR3 bases: TGTGCCAGCAGTGTCACAGGGGGCGAAACTGAAGCTTTCTTT. The rearrangement joins TRBV6-1 to TRBJ1-1; 9 bases are shared with TRBD1. V shed 4 bases and J 5 bases; nucleotides not matched to a gene: 5. Germline CDR1 reads MNHNS; CDR2 reads SASEGT. The length of the CDR3 is 14 residues.